This TCR beta chain stems from a study of B cell selection in AIRE deficiency. Profiled with immunoSEQ multiplex PCR; TCRdb holds only in-frame clones, not every one. The repertoire consists of about 18,000 clones, with around 93% occurring once and the leading ten covering roughly 0.8%. Regarding this clone: What it binds is unknown.

Regulatory T cells were sorted as CD4+CD25hiCD127low/negative. Unrelated healthy donors provided the controls. General observations from the study: Shared Treg sequences were biased toward short CDR3s with few non-templated nucleotide insertions. Patient Tconv cells held about 28% of Treg sequences shared by healthy donors. Healthy donors alone shared 31.6% of 3,500 to 4,000 Treg sequences; patients alone approximately 9.1%.

The CDR3 totals 16 residues. Germline CDR1 reads SGHVS; CDR2 reads FNYEAQ. V lost 3 bases to trimming and J lost 3 bases; unmatched junction nucleotides: 8. The sequence was collected from a human donor in good health. Sequenced: CD4+CD25+ Tregs sorted from PBMCs. J is TRBJ2-1 and V is TRBV7-6, with TRBD1 matching over 7 bases. CDR3 sequence reads: CASSLSPGQYYNEQFF. The CDR3 region has the DNA TGTGCCAGCAGCTTGTCACCGGGACAGTACTACAATGAGCAGTTCTTC.